This entry features one T cell receptor (beta chain) sequence. The ends lost 4 bases at V and 3 bases at J; junction bases unmatched: 2. Germline assignment: CDR1 MNHEY and CDR2 SVGAGI. The CDR3 is 15 amino acids. The data are from a study of blood T cell repertoires in COVID-19. Authors' data handling: Estimated nucleated cell counts came from reference gene primer amplification. Generated by immunoSEQ multiplex PCR, the TCRdb table keeps only in-frame clones and is missing some. From that table come the V and J calls and clone size; the DNA was used to work out D and trimming. Counted here are 200,000 to 250,000 clones, about 80% occurring once; the ten biggest clones make up 4.8%. Donors were grouped by their self-reported clinical history. Exposed participants came across a COVID-19 case within 2 weeks before study entry.

The origin of this receptor is a woman aged 45-60 years who had been exposed to COVID-19. The chain has TRBV6-5 and TRBJ2-2, with 10 bases identical to TRBD2. The sequenced material came from PBMCs or T cells enriched from blood (not recorded which). CDR3 sequence (DNA): TGTGCCAGCAGTTCTCTAGCGGGGGACACCGGGGAGCTGTTTTTT. Protein product: CASSSLAGDTGELFF.